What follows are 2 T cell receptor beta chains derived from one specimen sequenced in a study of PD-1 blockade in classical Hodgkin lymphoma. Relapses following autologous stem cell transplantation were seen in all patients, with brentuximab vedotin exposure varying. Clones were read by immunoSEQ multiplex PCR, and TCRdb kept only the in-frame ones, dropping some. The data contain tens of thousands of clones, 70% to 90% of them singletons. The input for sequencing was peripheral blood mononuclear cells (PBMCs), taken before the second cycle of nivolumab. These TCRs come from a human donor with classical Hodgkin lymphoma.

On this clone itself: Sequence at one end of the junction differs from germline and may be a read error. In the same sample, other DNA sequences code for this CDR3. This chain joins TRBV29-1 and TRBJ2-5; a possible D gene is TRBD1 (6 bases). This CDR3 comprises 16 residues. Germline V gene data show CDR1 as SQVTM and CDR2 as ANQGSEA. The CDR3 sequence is CSVDFVTGQRRETQYF. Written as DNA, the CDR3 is TGCAGCGTTGACTTTGTGACAGGACAAAGGAGAGAGACTCAGTACTTC.

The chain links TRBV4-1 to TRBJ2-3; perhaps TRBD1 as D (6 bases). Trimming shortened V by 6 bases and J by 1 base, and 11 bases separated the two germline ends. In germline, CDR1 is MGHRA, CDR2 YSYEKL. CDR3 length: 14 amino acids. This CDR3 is CASSYRDGTDTQYF. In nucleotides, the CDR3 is TGCGCCAGCAGTTACAGGGACGGCACAGATACGCAGTATTTT.